The 27 T cell receptor beta chains presented below share a single source sample, sequenced in a study of low-dose radiotherapy and immunotherapy resistance in tumors. Alpha and beta chains were covered, as first-strand cDNA relied on TRAV- and TRBV-specific primers. Over roughly 20 PCR cycles, TCRs were amplified from a constant-region primer and V-primer adapter. TCRdb analysed the reads with MiXCR anew, one entry per CDR3 protein. Of 65,000 to 90,000 distinct CDR3 sequences listed, around 18% are singletons. Time point: before trial treatment. This specimen was PBMCs, taken before treatment. Receptors originate from a male donor with prostate cancer.

Ten or more counts support this clonotype. This chain joins TRBV5-4 and TRBJ2-1; 12 bases are a match to TRBD2. V dropped 7 bases and J dropped 15; count of bases not matched to a gene: 17. The CDR3 consists of 15 residues. CDR1 and CDR2 from the germline V gene are SGHNT and YYREEE (reference sequence). The CDR3 DNA reads as TGTGCCAGCCAACCACCGACTAGCGGGGGTCAGATGTTGTTCTTC. Its translation: CASQPPTSGGQMLFF.

A few counts support this clonotype. The chain recombines TRBV30 with TRBJ1-2; D perhaps matches TRBD1 (5 bases). Trimming cost V 2 bases and J 9 bases, with 19 bases left between them. The CDR3 sequence is 14 residues long. Per the germline V gene, CDR1 is GTSNPN and CDR2 is SVGIG (reference sequence). The chain's CDR3 is CAWSTTQNRGRYTF. The CDR3 bases are TGTGCCTGGAGTACGACCCAAAATCGGGGACGCTACACCTTC.

This clonotype has a count of ten or more. The chain has TRBV20-1 and TRBJ2-7; TRBD2 agrees at 15 bases. Looked up from germline, CDR1 is DFQATT and CDR2 is SNEGSKA (reference sequence). The CDR3 runs 19 residues. V dropped 0 bases and J dropped 0; count of bases not matched to a gene: 9. The CDR3 reads CSARDTSGLAGGSSYEQYF. The CDR3 coding sequence is TGCAGTGCTAGAGACACTTCAGGACTAGCGGGGGGGAGCTCCTACGAGCAGTACTTC.

The sample holds many counts of this clonotype. The CDR3 DNA is TGTGCCAGCAGCCCAACACCGGCAGGGTTCCACTACAATGAGCAGTTCTTC. Translated: CASSPTPAGFHYNEQFF. The V call is TRBV6-1, the J call TRBJ2-1, with a weak D call TRBD1 (5 bases). The CDR3 is 17 residues long. Trimming cost V 6 bases and J 3 bases, with 21 bases left between them. CDR1 and CDR2 (germline): MNHNS, SASEGT.

This clonotype was observed many times. The chain couples TRBV28 to TRBJ1-5, with unresolved D. Germline V gene data show CDR1 as MDHEN and CDR2 as SYDVKM. The CDR3 spans 13 residues. Trimming cost V 8 bases and J 0 bases, with 8 bases left between them. Here the CDR3 reads CASLANSNQPQHF. The CDR3 region has the DNA TGTGCCAGCCTCGCTAATAGCAATCAGCCCCAGCATTTT.

This clonotype occurred many times. The rearrangement uses TRBV5-1 and TRBJ2-2; TRBD1 is a possible D gene (6 bases). V was clipped by 0 bases and J by 5 bases, with 8 bases between them. CDR1 and CDR2 (germline): SGHRS, YFSETQ. There are 14 residues in the CDR3. Here the CDR3 reads CASSLDRETGELFF. DNA for the CDR3: TGCGCCAGCAGCTTGGACAGGGAAACCGGGGAGCTGTTTTTT.

This clonotype was seen a handful of times. The chain is built from TRBV6-2 or TRBV6-3 and TRBJ2-5; tentatively, D is TRBD2 (6 bases). This CDR3 has 14 amino acids. The germline V gene has CDR1 MNHEY and CDR2 SVGEGT. The V and J ends lost 6 bases and 4 bases respectively, with 15 bases between them. CDR3 amino acids: CASRVGTARETQYF. In DNA form, the CDR3 reads TGTGCCAGCAGAGTTGGGACTGCCAGAGAGACCCAGTACTTC.

This clonotype came up many times. This sequence joins TRBV7-3 and TRBJ2-5; perhaps D is TRBD1 or TRBD2 (5 bases each). Trimming removed 0 bases from V and 5 bases from J, with 22 bases in between. The germline V gene has CDR1 SGHTA and CDR2 FQGTGA. The CDR3 extends over 18 amino acids. CDR3 region: CASSLTQGVKEAGETQYF. The CDR3 region has the DNA TGTGCCAGCAGCTTAACGCAGGGAGTTAAAGAGGCCGGGGAGACCCAGTACTTC.

The sample holds many counts of this clonotype. V is TRBV6-8 and J is TRBJ2-3, with 13 bases identical to TRBD2. V shed 0 bases, J shed 1 base, and the junction held 1 base outside the gene matches. The CDR3 spans 17 residues. The germline gives CDR1 MNHGY, CDR2 SAAAGT. CDR3 nucleotides: TGTGCCAGCAGTTACTCGGGGACTAGCGGGGGCACAGATACGCAGTATTTT. Translating gives CASSYSGTSGGTDTQYF.

Worth noting for this clonotype: The likely explanation is a read error, given a far larger clone one base away. The CDR3 bases are TGTGCCAGCAGTTACTCTCTTCTTAGGGGCAATGAGCAGTACTTC. Amino acids: CASSYSLLRGNEQYF. The rearrangement joins TRBV6-2 or TRBV6-3 to TRBJ2-7; TRBD1 might be the D (5 bases). The CDR3 loop spans 15 amino acids. CDR1 MNHEY and CDR2 SVGEGT come from the germline V gene. Trimming cost V 0 bases and J 7 bases, with 16 bases left between them.

The sample holds many counts of this clonotype. The J gene is TRBJ2-2, the V gene TRBV6-5; D not resolved. V gave up 2 bases and J gave up 8 bases, with 15 bases separating them. The germline CDR1 and CDR2 sequences are MNHEY and SVGAGI. CDR3 length: 15 residues. CDR3 protein: CASSYTSAHPGELFF. Written as DNA, the CDR3 is TGTGCCAGCAGTTACACCTCTGCCCACCCTGGGGAGCTGTTTTTT.

The chain carries TRBV6-8 and TRBJ2-1, with 9 bases identical to TRBD2. This CDR3 has 14 residues. V shed 6 bases and J 6 bases; nucleotides not matched to a gene: 6. Per the germline V gene, CDR1 is MNHGY and CDR2 is SAAAGT. Here the CDR3 reads CASRPLSGGNEQFF. The CDR3 DNA follows: TGTGCCAGCAGGCCACTTAGCGGGGGCAATGAGCAGTTCTTC.

This sequence joins TRBV24-1 and TRBJ1-1, with D possibly TRBD1 on 6 matching bases. Looked up from germline, CDR1 is KGHDR and CDR2 is SFDVKD. The CDR3 length is 13 residues. Trimming removed 9 bases from V and 6 bases from J, with 16 bases in between. CDR3 amino acids: CATQRFEGAEAFF. DNA of the CDR3: TGTGCCACCCAACGGTTTGAGGGGGCTGAAGCTTTCTTT.

The chain couples TRBV28 to TRBJ2-7, with D uncertain. From germline, CDR1 is MDHEN and CDR2 SYDVKM. The CDR3 is 10 residues long. V was clipped by 8 bases and J by 7 bases, with 9 bases between them. CDR3 nucleotides: TGTGCCAGCCGTGAGAGAGAGCAGTACTTC. This translates into CASREREQYF.

In its sample, this clonotype was seen many times. This chain connects TRBV12-3 or TRBV12-4 to TRBJ2-5; perhaps D is TRBD1 or TRBD2 (5 bases each). The CDR3 sequence is 15 residues long. The V and J ends lost 0 bases and 0 bases respectively, with 8 bases between them. CDR3 sequence (DNA): TGTGCCAGCAGTTTAGCGGGACCCCACCAAGAGACCCAGTACTTC. Protein sequence: CASSLAGPHQETQYF.

A remark on this clonotype: This could be a read error, since a much larger clone is one nucleotide away. The CDR3 nucleotides are TGTGCCAGCGGTAATGACAGGGTAACCACTGAAGCTTTCTTT. Its translation: CASGNDRVTTEAFF. The chain uses TRBV28 and TRBJ1-1, with 7 bases that match TRBD1. CDR1 and CDR2 (germline): MDHEN, SYDVKM. The CDR3 runs 14 residues. V dropped 8 bases and J dropped 4; count of bases not matched to a gene: 10.

This clonotype was observed at least ten times. The V and J genes are TRBV11-2 and TRBJ2-2; D ambiguous. The CDR3 has 16 residues. Germline CDR1 SGHAT, CDR2 FQNNGV. V shed 2 bases and J shed 4 bases, with 14 bases lying between them. CDR3 in amino acids: CASSLLAELGTGELFF. DNA for the CDR3: TGTGCCAGCAGCTTACTCGCCGAACTCGGCACCGGGGAGCTGTTTTTT.

This clonotype was detected ten times or more. The rearrangement uses TRBV28 and TRBJ2-3; D tentatively fits TRBD1 or TRBD2 (5 bases each). The length of the CDR3 is 16 residues. V was pared by 2 bases and J by 7 bases, with 19 bases between. Germline V gene lookup returns CDR1 MDHEN and CDR2 SYDVKM. This chain's CDR3 is CASSLPGTALGHTQYF. CDR3 nucleotides: TGTGCCAGCAGTTTACCCGGGACGGCCCTGGGGCATACGCAGTATTTT.

The V gene is TRBV5-3, the J gene TRBJ1-2; D perhaps matches TRBD1 (6 bases). TRBV5-3 is an ORF for which the function is uncertain. V lost 8 bases and J 6 bases, leaving 20 bases between the germline ends. The CDR3 extends over 14 amino acids. The CDR3: CASSMRGYSDGYTF. CDR3 sequence (DNA): TGTGCCAGCAGCATGAGGGGGTACAGCGATGGCTACACCTTC.

This clonotype showed up just a few times. V is TRBV20-1 and J is TRBJ2-5, with D maybe TRBD2 (6 bases). V lost 0 bases and J 5 bases, leaving 31 bases between the germline ends. Germline CDR1 reads DFQATT; CDR2 reads SNEGSKA (reference sequence). The CDR3 consists of 20 residues. CDR3 sequence reads: CSARDPVPRRGTTLGETQYF. CDR3 coding DNA: TGCAGTGCTAGAGATCCTGTTCCCCGGCGGGGAACGACGCTGGGGGAGACCCAGTACTTC.

This clonotype appeared many times. V gene TRBV12-3 or TRBV12-4 combines with J gene TRBJ1-4; possibly TRBD1 for D (5 bases). The CDR3 contains 17 residues. V lost 5 bases and J lost 8, with 24 bases in between. DNA of the CDR3: TGTGCCAGCAGTAGAACCTTTAGGGGCAGGGATGAGGAAAAACTGTTTTTT. It encodes CASSRTFRGRDEEKLFF.

This clonotype was seen ten or more times. The DNA of the CDR3 is TGCAGTGCCATAAGCCCAGCGCGCTTTGACTATGGCTACACCTTC. Amino acids: CSAISPARFDYGYTF. The V gene is TRBV20-1, the J gene TRBJ1-2; D is unresolved. CDR1 is DFQATT and CDR2 is SNEGSKA in the germline V gene (reference sequence). Trimming removed 6 bases from V and 3 bases from J, with 20 bases in between. The CDR3 is 15 residues long.

Many counts were recorded for this clonotype. This rearrangement joins TRBV28 to TRBJ2-3, with 8 bases matching TRBD2. The CDR3 length is 14 residues. CDR1 is MDHEN, CDR2 SYDVKM, per germline. V trimming: 7 bases; J trimming: 6 bases; junction bases outside the gene matches: 9. The CDR3 sequence: CASTRTSLGDTQYF. DNA of the CDR3: TGTGCCAGCACACGGACTAGCTTGGGGGATACGCAGTATTTT.

The chain uses TRBV28 and TRBJ2-2; D remains ambiguous. There are 16 residues in the CDR3. The V end lost 3 bases, the J end lost 1 base, and 12 bases lay between the germline ends. Germline CDR1 and CDR2: MDHEN and SYDVKM. The CDR3 region is CASSLRQIENTGELFF. CDR3 nucleotides: TGTGCCAGCAGTTTGAGGCAGATAGAGAACACCGGGGAGCTGTTTTTT.

This clonotype was observed many times. The chain joins TRBV27 to TRBJ2-1, with 8 bases lining up with TRBD2. The CDR3 consists of 15 residues. V lost 5 bases to trimming and J lost 6 bases; unmatched junction nucleotides: 9. Germline V gene lookup returns CDR1 MNHEY and CDR2 SMNVEV (reference sequence). The CDR3 DNA is TGTGCCAGCAGTACGGCTAGCGGGTCCCTCAATGAGCAGTTCTTC. It is translated as CASSTASGSLNEQFF.

On this clonotype itself: A read error likely explains this, since a far larger clone differs by one base. The J gene is TRBJ2-7, the V gene TRBV5-4; the D is unclear. The CDR3 is 13 residues long. The germline V gene has CDR1 SGHNT and CDR2 YYREEE (reference sequence). The V and J ends lost 1 base and 11 bases respectively, with 16 bases between them. CDR3 in amino acids: CASSLRPGEYEYF. DNA for the CDR3: TGTGCCAGCAGCTTGAGGCCCGGAGAATACGAGTACTTC.

J is TRBJ2-7 and V is TRBV22-1; the table's D call, TRBD2, has no DNA check behind it. TRBV22-1 is a known pseudogene. This CDR3 contains 13 residues. DNA of the CDR3: TGTGCCAGCAGCCCGACCTCGGCGGGGGAGCAGTACTTC. Encoded protein: CASSPTSAGEQYF.